The clone carrying this TCR beta chain was seen a handful of times. Construction of TCR beta libraries relied on iRepertoire HTBI primers and on Arm-PCR targeting CDR3 regions. TCRdb re-analysed the multiplex PCR reads in MiXCR, keeping a single row per CDR3 protein. The data hold roughly 520,000 distinct CDR3 sequences, with about 11% observed a single time. These data originate in a study of regulatory T cells in long-lasting Graves disease. This sample's time point: newly diagnosed GD, antithyroid drugs for less than 3 months. With RNA extracted from PBMCs as input, the TCR library was made. These sequences were also reported in another study, on T cells in Graves' hyperthyroidism and ophthalmopathy.

The clonotype comes from a young woman with Graves disease. The sequenced sample was peripheral blood mononuclear cells (PBMCs), obtained at new diagnosis, from a patient treated with antithyroid drugs.

The CDR3 sequence is CASSSVRRTGNTIYF. CDR3 coding DNA: TGTGCCAGCAGCTCAGTACGCCGAACAGGAAACACCATATATTTT. This sequence joins TRBV6-1 and TRBJ1-3; unclear D gene. V was trimmed by 6 bases and J by 4 bases, leaving 16 bases between them. The germline CDR1 and CDR2 sequences are MNHNS and SASEGT. The CDR3 is 15 amino acids.